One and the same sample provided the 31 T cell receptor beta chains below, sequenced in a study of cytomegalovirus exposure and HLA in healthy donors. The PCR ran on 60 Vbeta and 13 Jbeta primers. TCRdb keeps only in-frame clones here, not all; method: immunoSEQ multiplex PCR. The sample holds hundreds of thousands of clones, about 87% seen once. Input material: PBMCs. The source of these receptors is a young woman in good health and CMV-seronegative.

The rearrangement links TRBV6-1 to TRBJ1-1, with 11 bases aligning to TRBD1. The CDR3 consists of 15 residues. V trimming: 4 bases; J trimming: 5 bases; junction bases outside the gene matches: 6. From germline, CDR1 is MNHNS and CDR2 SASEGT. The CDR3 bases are TGTGCCAGCAGTGCCCAGGACAGGGGGCTTACTGAAGCTTTCTTT. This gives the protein CASSAQDRGLTEAFF.

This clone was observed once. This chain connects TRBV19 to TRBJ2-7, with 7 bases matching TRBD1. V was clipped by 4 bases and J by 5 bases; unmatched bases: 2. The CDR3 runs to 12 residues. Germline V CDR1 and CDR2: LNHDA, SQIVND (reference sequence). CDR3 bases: TGTGCCAGTAGTAGGGACAGTAACGAGCAGTACTTC. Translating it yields CASSRDSNEQYF.

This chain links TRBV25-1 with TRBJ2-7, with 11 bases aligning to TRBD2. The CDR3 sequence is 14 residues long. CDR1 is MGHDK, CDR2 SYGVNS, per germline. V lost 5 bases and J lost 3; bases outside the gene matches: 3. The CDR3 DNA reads TGTGCCAGCAGTTTAGCGGGGGGGCTCTACGAGCAGTACTTC. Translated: CASSLAGGLYEQYF.

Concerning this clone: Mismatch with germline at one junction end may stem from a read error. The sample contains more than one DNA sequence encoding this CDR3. The CDR3 bases are TGCGCCAGCAGCCAAGATGATCATACAGACTATAATTCCCCCCTCCACTTT. It yields the protein CASSQDDHTDYNSPLHF. The rearrangement uses TRBV4-1 and TRBJ1-6; D gene ambiguous. Per germline, CDR1 MGHRA and CDR2 YSYEKL. This CDR3 is built from 17 residues.

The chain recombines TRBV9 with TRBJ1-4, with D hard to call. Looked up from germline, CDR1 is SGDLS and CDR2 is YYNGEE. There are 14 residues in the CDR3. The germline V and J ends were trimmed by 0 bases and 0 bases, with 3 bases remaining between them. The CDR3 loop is CASSVGPTNEKLFF. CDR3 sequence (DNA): TGTGCCAGCAGCGTAGGGCCAACTAATGAAAAACTGTTTTTT.

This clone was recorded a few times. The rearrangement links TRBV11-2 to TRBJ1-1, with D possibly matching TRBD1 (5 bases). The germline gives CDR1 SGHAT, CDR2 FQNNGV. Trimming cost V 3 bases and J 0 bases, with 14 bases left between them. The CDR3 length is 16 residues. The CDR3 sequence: CASSFLSGHLNTEAFF. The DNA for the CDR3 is TGTGCCAGCAGCTTCCTTTCCGGACATCTGAACACTGAAGCTTTCTTT.

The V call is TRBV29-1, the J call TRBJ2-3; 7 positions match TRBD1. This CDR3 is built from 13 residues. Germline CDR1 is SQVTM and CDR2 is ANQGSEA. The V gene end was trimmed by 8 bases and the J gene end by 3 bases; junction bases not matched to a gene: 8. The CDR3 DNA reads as TGCAGCTCCACAGGGGTGGGGACAGATACGCAGTATTTT. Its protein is CSSTGVGTDTQYF.

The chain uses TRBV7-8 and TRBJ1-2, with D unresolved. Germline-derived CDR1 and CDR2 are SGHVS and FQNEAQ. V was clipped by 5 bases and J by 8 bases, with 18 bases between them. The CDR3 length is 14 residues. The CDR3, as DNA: TGTGCCAGCAGCCCGACGCCCGGTTTGGGCGGCTACACCTTC. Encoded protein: CASSPTPGLGGYTF. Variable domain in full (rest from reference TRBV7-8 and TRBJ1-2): GAGVSQSPRYKVAKRGQDVALRCDPISGHVSLFWYQQALGQGPEFLTYFQNEAQLDKSGLPSDRFFAERPEGSVSTLKIQRTQQEDSAVYLCASSPTPGLGGYTFGSGTRLTVV.

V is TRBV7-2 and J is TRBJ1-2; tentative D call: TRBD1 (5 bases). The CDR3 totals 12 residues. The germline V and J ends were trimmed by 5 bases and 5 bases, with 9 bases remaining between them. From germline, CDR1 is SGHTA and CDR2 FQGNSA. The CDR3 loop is CASSADRYGYTF. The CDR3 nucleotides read TGTGCCAGCAGCGCAGACAGATATGGCTACACCTTC.

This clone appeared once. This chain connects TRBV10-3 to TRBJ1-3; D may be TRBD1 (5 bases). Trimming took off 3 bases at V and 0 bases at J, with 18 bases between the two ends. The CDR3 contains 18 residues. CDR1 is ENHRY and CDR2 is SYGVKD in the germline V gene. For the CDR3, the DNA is TGTGCCATCAGTGAAATCGAGGAGAAGGGGTTCTCTGGAAACACCATATATTTT. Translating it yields CAISEIEEKGFSGNTIYF.

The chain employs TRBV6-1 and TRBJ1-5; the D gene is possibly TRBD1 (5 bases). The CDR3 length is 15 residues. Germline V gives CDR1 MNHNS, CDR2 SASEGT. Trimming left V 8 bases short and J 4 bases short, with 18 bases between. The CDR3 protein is CASGLYPGPNQPQHF. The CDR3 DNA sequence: TGTGCCAGCGGGCTATATCCAGGGCCGAATCAGCCCCAGCATTTT.

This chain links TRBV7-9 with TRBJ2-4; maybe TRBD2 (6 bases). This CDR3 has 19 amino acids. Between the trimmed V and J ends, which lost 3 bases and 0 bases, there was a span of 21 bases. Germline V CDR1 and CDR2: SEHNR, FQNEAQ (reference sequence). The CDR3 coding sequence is TGTGCCAGCAGCTTTTTATCTTCGAGCGCGGGGAAAGCCAAAAACATTCAGTACTTC. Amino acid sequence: CASSFLSSSAGKAKNIQYF.

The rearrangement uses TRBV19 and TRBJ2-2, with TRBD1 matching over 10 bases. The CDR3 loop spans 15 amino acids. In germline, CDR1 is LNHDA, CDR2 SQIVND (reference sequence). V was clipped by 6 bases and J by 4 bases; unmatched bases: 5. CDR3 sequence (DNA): TGTGCCAGTAGCCGGACAGGGGGTGGCACCGGGGAGCTGTTTTTT. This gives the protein CASSRTGGGTGELFF.

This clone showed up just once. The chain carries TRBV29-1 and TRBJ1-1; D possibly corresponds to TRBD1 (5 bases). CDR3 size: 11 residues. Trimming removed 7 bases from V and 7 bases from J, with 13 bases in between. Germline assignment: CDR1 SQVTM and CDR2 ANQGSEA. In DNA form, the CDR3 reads TGCAGCGCCGGGACGGGAGATGAAGCTTTCTTT. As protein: CSAGTGDEAFF. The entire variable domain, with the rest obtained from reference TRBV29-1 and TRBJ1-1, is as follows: SAVISQKPSRDICQRGTSLTIQCQVDSQVTMMFWYRQQPGQSLTLIATANQGSEATYESGFVIDKFPISRPNLTFSTLTVSNMSPEDSSIYLCSAGTGDEAFFGQGTRLTVV.

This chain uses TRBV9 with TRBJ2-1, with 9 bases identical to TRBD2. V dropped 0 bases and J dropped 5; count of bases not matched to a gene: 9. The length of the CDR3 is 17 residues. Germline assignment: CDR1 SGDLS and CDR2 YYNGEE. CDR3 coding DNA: TGTGCCAGCAGCGTAGATCGGAGCGGGGGGCCTCACAATGAGCAGTTCTTC. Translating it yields CASSVDRSGGPHNEQFF.

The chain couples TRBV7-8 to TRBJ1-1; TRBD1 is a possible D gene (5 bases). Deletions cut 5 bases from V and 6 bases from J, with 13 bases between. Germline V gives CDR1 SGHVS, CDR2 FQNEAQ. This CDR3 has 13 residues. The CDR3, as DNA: TGTGCCAGCAGCGGGGCTAAGAGAGCTGAAGCTTTCTTT. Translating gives CASSGAKRAEAFF.

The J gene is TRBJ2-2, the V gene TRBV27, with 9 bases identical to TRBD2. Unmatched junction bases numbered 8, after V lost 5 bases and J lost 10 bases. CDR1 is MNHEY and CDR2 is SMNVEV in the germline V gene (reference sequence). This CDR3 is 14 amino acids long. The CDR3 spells CASSQGTSLQELFF. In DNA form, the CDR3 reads TGTGCCAGCAGTCAGGGGACTAGCCTTCAGGAGCTGTTTTTT.

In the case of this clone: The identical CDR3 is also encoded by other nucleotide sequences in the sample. The CDR3 DNA is TGCGCCAGCAGCACGACAGGGAACACTGAAGCTTTCTTT. Translation gives CASSTTGNTEAFF. The genes are TRBV5-1 and TRBJ1-1; a possible D gene is TRBD1 (6 bases). The V and J ends lost 4 bases and 1 base respectively, with 8 bases between them. Germline V lookup: CDR1 SGHRS, CDR2 YFSETQ. The CDR3 length is 13 residues.

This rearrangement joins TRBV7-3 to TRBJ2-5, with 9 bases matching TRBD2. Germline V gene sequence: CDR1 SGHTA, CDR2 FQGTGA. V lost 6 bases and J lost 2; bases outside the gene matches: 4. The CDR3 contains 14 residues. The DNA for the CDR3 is TGTGCCAGCAGTAGCGGGGGCACACAAGAGACCCAGTACTTC. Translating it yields CASSSGGTQETQYF.

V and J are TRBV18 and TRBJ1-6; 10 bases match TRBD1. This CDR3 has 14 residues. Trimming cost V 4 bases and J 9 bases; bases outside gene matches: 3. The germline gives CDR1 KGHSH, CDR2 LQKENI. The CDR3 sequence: CASSQDRGLSPLHF. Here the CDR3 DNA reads TGTGCCAGCTCACAAGACAGGGGGCTTTCACCCCTCCACTTT.

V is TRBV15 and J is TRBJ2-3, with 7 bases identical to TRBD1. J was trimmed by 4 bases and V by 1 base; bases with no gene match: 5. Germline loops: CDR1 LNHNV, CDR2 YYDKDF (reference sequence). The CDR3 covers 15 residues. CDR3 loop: CATSRGIDRADTQYF. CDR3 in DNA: TGTGCCACCAGCAGAGGGATTGACAGGGCAGATACGCAGTATTTT.

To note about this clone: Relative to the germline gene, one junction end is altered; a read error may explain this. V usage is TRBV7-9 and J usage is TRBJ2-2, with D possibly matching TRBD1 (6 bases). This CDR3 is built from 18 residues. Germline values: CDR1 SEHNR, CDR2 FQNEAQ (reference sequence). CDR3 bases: TGTTCCAGCCGGGACACCATCGCTCGGGTCACGAACACCGGGGAGCTGTTTTTT. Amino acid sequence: CSSRDTIARVTNTGELFF. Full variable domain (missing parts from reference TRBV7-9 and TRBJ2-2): DTGVSQNPRHKITKRGQNVTFRCDPISEHNRLYWYRQTLGQGPEFLTYFQNEAQLEKSRLLSDRFSAERPKGSFSTLEIQRTEQGDSAMYLCSSRDTIARVTNTGELFFGEGSRLTVL.

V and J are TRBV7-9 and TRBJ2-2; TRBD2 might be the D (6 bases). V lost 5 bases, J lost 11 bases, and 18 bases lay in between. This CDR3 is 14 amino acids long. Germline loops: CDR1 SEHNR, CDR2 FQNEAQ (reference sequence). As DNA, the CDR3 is TGTGCCAGCAGCCCCAGAGGCCGGGACTTCGAGCTGTTTTTT. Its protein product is CASSPRGRDFELFF.

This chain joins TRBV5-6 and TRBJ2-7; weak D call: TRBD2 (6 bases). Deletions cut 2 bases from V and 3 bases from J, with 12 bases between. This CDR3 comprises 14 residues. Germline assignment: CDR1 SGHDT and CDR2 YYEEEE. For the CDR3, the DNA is TGTGCCAGCAGCTTTCCCGGGACTGGCTACGAGCAGTACTTC. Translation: CASSFPGTGYEQYF.

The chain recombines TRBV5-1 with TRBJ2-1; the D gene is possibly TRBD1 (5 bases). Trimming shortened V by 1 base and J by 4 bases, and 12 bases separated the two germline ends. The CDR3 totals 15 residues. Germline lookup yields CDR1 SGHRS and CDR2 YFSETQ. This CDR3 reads CASSLRGMEYNEQFF. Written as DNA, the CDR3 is TGCGCCAGCAGCTTGAGGGGAATGGAGTACAATGAGCAGTTCTTC.

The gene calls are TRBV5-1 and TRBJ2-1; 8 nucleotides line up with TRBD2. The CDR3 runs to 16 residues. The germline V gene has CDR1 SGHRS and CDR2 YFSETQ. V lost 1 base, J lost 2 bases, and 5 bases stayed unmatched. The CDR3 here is CASSLMTSVPYNEQFF. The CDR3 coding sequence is TGCGCCAGCAGCTTGATGACTAGCGTCCCCTACAATGAGCAGTTCTTC.

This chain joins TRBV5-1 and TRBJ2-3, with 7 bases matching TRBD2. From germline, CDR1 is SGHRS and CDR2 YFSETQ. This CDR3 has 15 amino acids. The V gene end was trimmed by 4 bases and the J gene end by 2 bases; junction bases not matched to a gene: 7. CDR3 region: CASSPLAEFTDTQYF. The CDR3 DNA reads TGCGCCAGCAGCCCTCTAGCGGAATTCACAGATACGCAGTATTTT. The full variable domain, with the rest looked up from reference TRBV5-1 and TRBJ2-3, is KAGVTQTPRYLIKTRGQQVTLSCSPISGHRSVSWYQQTPGQGLQFLFEYFSETQRNKGNFPGRFSGRQFSNSRSEMNVSTLELGDSALYLCASSPLAEFTDTQYFGPGTRLTVL.

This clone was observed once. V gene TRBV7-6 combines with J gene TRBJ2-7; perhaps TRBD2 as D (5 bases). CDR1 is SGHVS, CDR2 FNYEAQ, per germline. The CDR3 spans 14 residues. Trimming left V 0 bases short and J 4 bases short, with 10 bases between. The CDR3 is CASSLAVSGYEQYF. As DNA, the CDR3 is TGTGCCAGCAGCTTAGCGGTCAGCGGATACGAGCAGTACTTC.

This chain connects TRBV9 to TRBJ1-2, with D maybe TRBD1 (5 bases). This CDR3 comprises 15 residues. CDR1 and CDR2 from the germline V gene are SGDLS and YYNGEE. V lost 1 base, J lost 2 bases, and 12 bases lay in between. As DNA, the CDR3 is TGTGCCAGCAGCGTAAGGCTATCAGGGAACTATGGCTACACCTTC. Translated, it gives CASSVRLSGNYGYTF.

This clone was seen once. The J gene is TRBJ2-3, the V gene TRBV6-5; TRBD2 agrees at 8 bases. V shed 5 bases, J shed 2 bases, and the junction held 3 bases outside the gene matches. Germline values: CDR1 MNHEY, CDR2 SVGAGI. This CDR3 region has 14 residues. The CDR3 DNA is TGTGCCAGCAGTCGGGGGGGCAACACAGATACGCAGTATTTT. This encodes CASSRGGNTDTQYF.

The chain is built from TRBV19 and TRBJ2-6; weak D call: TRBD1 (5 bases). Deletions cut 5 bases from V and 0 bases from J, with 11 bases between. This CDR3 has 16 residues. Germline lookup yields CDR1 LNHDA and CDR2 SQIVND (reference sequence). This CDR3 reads CASSRDSFSGANVLTF. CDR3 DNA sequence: TGTGCCAGTAGTCGAGACAGTTTCTCTGGGGCCAACGTCCTGACTTTC.